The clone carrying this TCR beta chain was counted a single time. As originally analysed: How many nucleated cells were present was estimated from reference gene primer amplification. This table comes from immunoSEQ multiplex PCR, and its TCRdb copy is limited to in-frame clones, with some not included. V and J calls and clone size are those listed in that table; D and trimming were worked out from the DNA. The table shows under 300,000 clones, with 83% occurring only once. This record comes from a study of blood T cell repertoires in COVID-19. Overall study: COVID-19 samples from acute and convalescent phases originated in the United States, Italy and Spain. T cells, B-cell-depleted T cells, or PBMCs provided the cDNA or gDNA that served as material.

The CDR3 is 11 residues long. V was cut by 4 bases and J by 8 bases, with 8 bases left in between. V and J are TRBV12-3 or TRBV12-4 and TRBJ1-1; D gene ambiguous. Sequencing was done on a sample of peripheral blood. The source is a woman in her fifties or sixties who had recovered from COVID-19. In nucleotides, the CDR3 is TGTGCCAGCAGTTCCATAGCCGAAGCTTTCTTT. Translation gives CASSSIAEAFF.